This T cell receptor beta chain derives from a study of control samples from healthy donors and cancer patients. CDR3 length: 17 amino acids. Germline-derived CDR1 and CDR2 are LGHDT and YNNKEL (reference sequence). V was shortened by 0 bases and J by 0 bases, with 13 bases between the two germline ends. Data came from immunoSEQ multiplex PCR; TCRdb stores just in-frame clones and leaves some out. The profile shows about 130,000 clones, roughly 94% of them singletons. The origin of this receptor is a man aged 55 to 70 with colorectal cancer. Sequencing was done on a sample of PBMCs. The chain uses TRBV3-1 (or the pseudogene TRBV3-2) and TRBJ2-3, with D tentatively TRBD2 (6 bases). The CDR3 sequence: CASSQDPRGVSTDTQYF. The DNA for the CDR3 is TGTGCCAGCAGCCAAGATCCACGCGGGGTTAGCACAGATACGCAGTATTTT.